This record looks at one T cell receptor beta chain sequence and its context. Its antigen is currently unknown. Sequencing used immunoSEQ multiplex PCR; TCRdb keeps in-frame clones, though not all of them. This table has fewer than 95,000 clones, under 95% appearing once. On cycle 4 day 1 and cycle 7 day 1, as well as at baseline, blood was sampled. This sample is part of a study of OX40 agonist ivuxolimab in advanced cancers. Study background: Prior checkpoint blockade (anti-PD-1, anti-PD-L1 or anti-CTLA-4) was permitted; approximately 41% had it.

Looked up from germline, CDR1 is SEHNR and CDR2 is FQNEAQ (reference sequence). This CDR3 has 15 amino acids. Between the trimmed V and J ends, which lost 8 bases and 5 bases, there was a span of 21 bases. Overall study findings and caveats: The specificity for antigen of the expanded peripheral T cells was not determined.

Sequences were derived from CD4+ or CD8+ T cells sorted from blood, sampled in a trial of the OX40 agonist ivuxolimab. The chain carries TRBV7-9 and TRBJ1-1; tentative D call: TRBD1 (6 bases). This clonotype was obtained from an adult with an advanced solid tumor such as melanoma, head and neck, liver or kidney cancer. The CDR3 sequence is CASLSGGRGQTEAFF. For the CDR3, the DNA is TGTGCCAGCCTATCGGGAGGGAGGGGACAAACTGAAGCTTTCTTT.